One sample yielded the 26 T cell receptor beta chains listed below, sequenced in a study of long-term antiretroviral therapy in people with HIV. Assay version v3.0 of immunoSEQ was used, and it was run at survey level. Clones were read by immunoSEQ multiplex PCR, and TCRdb kept only the in-frame ones, dropping some. The sample has some 16,000 clones; 85% are singletons. Sample: unsorted PBMCs, taken 0.5 years after starting antiretroviral therapy. The receptors shown here come from a woman in her thirties or forties with HIV.

V usage is TRBV5-1 and J usage is TRBJ2-7; 7 bases match TRBD2. This CDR3 spans 16 amino acids. Germline CDR1 and CDR2: SGHRS and YFSETQ. The V gene end was trimmed by 1 base and the J gene end by 6 bases; junction bases not matched to a gene: 13. The chain's CDR3 is CASSLFIAGESGEQYF. The CDR3 DNA follows: TGCGCCAGCAGCTTGTTTATTGCGGGAGAGTCTGGCGAGCAGTACTTC.

The chain combines TRBV7-9 with TRBJ2-5, with D hard to call. The CDR3 loop spans 11 amino acids. Trimming left V 5 bases short and J 5 bases short, with 6 bases between. The germline gives CDR1 SEHNR, CDR2 FQNEAQ (reference sequence). The DNA for the CDR3 is TGTGCCAGCAGCGACGGGGAGACCCAGTACTTC. Protein: CASSDGETQYF. The full variable domain, in which reference TRBV7-9 and TRBJ2-5 provide the parts outside the CDR3, is DTGVSQNPRHKITKRGQNVTFRCDPISEHNRLYWYRQTLGQGPEFLTYFQNEAQLEKSRLLSDRFSAERPKGSFSTLEIQRTEQGDSAMYLCASSDGETQYFGPGTRLLVL.

The genes are TRBV7-2 and TRBJ1-5; 9 bases fit TRBD1. V shed 5 bases and J 6 bases; nucleotides not matched to a gene: 5. From germline, CDR1 is SGHTA and CDR2 FQGNSA. This CDR3 has 14 amino acids. CDR3 bases: TGTGCCAGCAGCAGAGGGACAGGGCTTCAGCCCCAGCATTTT. Its protein product is CASSRGTGLQPQHF.

The chain combines TRBV5-1 with TRBJ2-7; D is uncertain. CDR3 length equals 14 residues. Trimming removed 1 base at V and 5 bases at J, with 13 bases between. Germline V lookup: CDR1 SGHRS, CDR2 YFSETQ. As DNA, the CDR3 is TGCGCCAGCAGCTTGAGTTTGAGTCTGGACGAGCAGTACTTC. Translated: CASSLSLSLDEQYF. Looking up the rest from reference TRBV5-1 and TRBJ2-7 gives the full variable domain: KAGVTQTPRYLIKTRGQQVTLSCSPISGHRSVSWYQQTPGQGLQFLFEYFSETQRNKGNFPGRFSGRQFSNSRSEMNVSTLELGDSALYLCASSLSLSLDEQYFGPGTRLTVT.

The gene calls are TRBV6-1 and TRBJ2-1, with 10 nucleotides matching TRBD1. CDR1 and CDR2 (germline): MNHNS, SASEGT. This CDR3 region has 15 residues. J was trimmed by 4 bases and V by 6 bases; bases with no gene match: 6. CDR3 sequence reads: CASSGLGQGYNEQFF. The CDR3 DNA reads as TGTGCCAGCAGCGGATTGGGACAGGGGTACAATGAGCAGTTCTTC.

The genes are TRBV27 and TRBJ2-3, with D maybe TRBD1 (6 bases). Germline CDR1 is MNHEY and CDR2 is SMNVEV (reference sequence). The CDR3 contains 20 residues. Trimming took off 6 bases at V and 2 bases at J, with 30 bases between the two ends. In DNA, the CDR3 is TGTGCCAGCAGCCCGCTACCCAGGGGTGTAGAACTCCCCTTCACAGATACGCAGTATTTT. Residues: CASSPLPRGVELPFTDTQYF.

The V and J genes are TRBV4-1 and TRBJ2-1; 7 bases match TRBD2. Germline V gene sequence: CDR1 MGHRA, CDR2 YSYEKL. Unmatched junction bases numbered 6, after V lost 3 bases and J lost 4 bases. The CDR3 totals 15 residues. The CDR3 protein is CASSQLWREYNEQFF. The CDR3 nucleotides are TGCGCCAGCAGCCAGCTCTGGCGGGAGTACAATGAGCAGTTCTTC.

The V call is TRBV19, the J call TRBJ2-3; no definite D call. Germline V gene data show CDR1 as LNHDA and CDR2 as SQIVND (reference sequence). Trimming took 6 bases from V and 3 from J, leaving 7 bases between them. There are 12 residues in the CDR3. This chain's CDR3 is CASRAATDTQYF. The CDR3 DNA reads TGTGCCAGTAGGGCGGCGACAGATACGCAGTATTTT.

This chain uses TRBV7-9 with TRBJ1-1; tentative D call: TRBD1 (6 bases). The CDR3 contains 15 residues. The V gene's germline CDR1 is SEHNR and CDR2 FQNEAQ (reference sequence). Trimming stripped 0 bases from V and 3 bases from J, with 11 bases between. CDR3 DNA: TGTGCCAGCAGCTTAGCCACAGGGTTGTACACTGAAGCTTTCTTT. Protein: CASSLATGLYTEAFF.

This rearrangement joins TRBV2 to TRBJ1-2; a weak D match, TRBD1 (5 bases). V lost 0 bases and J lost 3, with 17 bases in between. Germline V gene sequence: CDR1 SNHLY, CDR2 FYNNEI. The CDR3 runs 17 residues. CDR3 in amino acids: CASSEAREKGLDYGYTF. CDR3 in DNA: TGTGCCAGCAGTGAAGCGCGGGAGAAGGGGTTAGACTATGGCTACACCTTC. Variable domain in full (rest from reference TRBV2 and TRBJ1-2): EPEVTQTPSHQVTQMGQEVILRCVPISNHLYFYWYRQILGQKVEFLVSFYNNEISEKSEIFDDQFSVERPDGSNFTLKIRSTKLEDSAMYFCASSEAREKGLDYGYTFGSGTRLTVV.

The V gene is TRBV18, the J gene TRBJ1-1; no definite D call. The CDR3 has 12 amino acids. Trimming took 3 bases from V and 2 from J, leaving 4 bases between them. Germline CDR1 and CDR2: KGHSH and LQKENI. CDR3 region: CASSPTNTEAFF. In DNA form, the CDR3 reads TGTGCCAGCTCACCCACTAACACTGAAGCTTTCTTT.

By proportion, this clone is medium-sized (0.01 to 0.1%). The chain recombines TRBV5-5 with TRBJ1-5; D unclear. The V end was cut by 0 bases, the J end by 4 bases, with 5 bases between. CDR3 length equals 13 residues. Per germline, CDR1 SGHKS and CDR2 YYEKEE (reference sequence). In nucleotides, the CDR3 is TGTGCCAGCAGCTTGGATGTAAATCAGCCCCAGCATTTT. Its translation: CASSLDVNQPQHF.

This clone turned up a few times. V and J are TRBV2 and TRBJ1-2; 8 bases line up with TRBD1. The CDR3 length is 13 residues. Germline V gene sequence: CDR1 SNHLY, CDR2 FYNNEI. The J segment lost 8 bases and the V segment lost 2 bases, leaving 4 bases of the junction unmatched. This CDR3 reads CASSESDREGYTF. CDR3 bases: TGTGCCAGCAGTGAATCGGACAGGGAGGGCTACACCTTC.

This clone was found a few times. This chain joins TRBV4-1 and TRBJ1-2; a possible D gene is TRBD1 (5 bases). The CDR3 runs to 14 residues. The germline gives CDR1 MGHRA, CDR2 YSYEKL. Trimming stripped 1 base from V and 8 bases from J, with 14 bases between. CDR3 nucleotide sequence: TGCGCCAGCAGCCAAGTCGCGGGGGTCCTAGGCTACACCTTC. It specifies CASSQVAGVLGYTF.

This chain uses TRBV25-1 with TRBJ1-4, with D possibly being TRBD1 (5 bases). This CDR3 region has 16 residues. Trimming shortened V by 3 bases and J by 0 bases, and 11 bases separated the two germline ends. Germline lookup yields CDR1 MGHDK and CDR2 SYGVNS. CDR3 sequence: CASSDSTGSTNEKLFF. DNA of the CDR3: TGTGCCAGCAGTGATTCAACAGGTTCAACTAATGAAAAACTGTTTTTT. The full variable domain, completed using reference TRBV25-1 and TRBJ1-4, is EADIYQTPRYLVIGTGKKITLECSQTMGHDKMYWYQQDPGMELHLIHYSYGVNSTEKGDLSSESTVSRIRTEHFPLTLESARPSHTSQYLCASSDSTGSTNEKLFFGSGTQLSVL.

J is TRBJ2-5 and V is TRBV5-4; tentatively, D is TRBD1 (6 bases). Trimming removed 4 bases from V and 1 base from J, with 8 bases in between. Germline V gene lookup returns CDR1 SGHNT and CDR2 YYREEE (reference sequence). The CDR3 is made up of 13 amino acids. The CDR3 DNA reads as TGTGCCAGCAGCCTGGACAGCCAAGAGACCCAGTACTTC. It encodes CASSLDSQETQYF.

This clone came up a few times. The chain joins TRBV27 to TRBJ2-1, with D perhaps matching TRBD2 (5 bases). Germline V lookup: CDR1 MNHEY, CDR2 SMNVEV (reference sequence). The CDR3 loop spans 11 amino acids. Trimming removed 8 bases from V and 4 bases from J, with 6 bases in between. CDR3: CASGLYNEQFF. CDR3 nucleotides: TGTGCCAGCGGACTTTACAATGAGCAGTTCTTC.

This clone was counted a few times. The chain links TRBV28 to TRBJ2-3; possible D gene TRBD2, 5 bases. Germline V gene data show CDR1 as MDHEN and CDR2 as SYDVKM. This CDR3 has 14 residues. The V end was cut by 5 bases, the J end by 2 bases, with 11 bases between. Written as DNA, the CDR3 is TGTGCCAGCAGTCCCCTAGCCCACACAGATACGCAGTATTTT. It codes for CASSPLAHTDTQYF. The variable domain in full, completed from reference TRBV28 and TRBJ2-3, reads DVKVTQSSRYLVKRTGEKVFLECVQDMDHENMFWYRQDPGLGLRLIYFSYDVKMKEKGDIPEGYSVSREKKERFSLILESASTNQTSMYLCASSPLAHTDTQYFGPGTRLTVL.

This clone has a single count. V usage is TRBV4-1 and J usage is TRBJ2-7; perhaps TRBD1 as D (6 bases). This CDR3 region has 17 residues. V lost 1 base and J lost 2, with 18 bases in between. Germline lookup yields CDR1 MGHRA and CDR2 YSYEKL. CDR3 amino acids: CASSQATGQKNPYEQYF. The CDR3, as DNA: TGCGCCAGCAGCCAAGCCACCGGACAGAAAAACCCCTACGAGCAGTACTTC.

The rearrangement links TRBV7-2 to TRBJ2-6, with TRBD1 as a possible D gene (6 bases). In germline, CDR1 is SGHTA, CDR2 FQGNSA. V was pared by 5 bases and J by 0 bases, with 17 bases between. CDR3 length equals 18 residues. CDR3 sequence: CASSLNDRPYSGANVLTF. The CDR3 DNA reads TGTGCCAGCAGCCTAAATGACAGGCCCTACTCTGGGGCCAACGTCCTGACTTTC.

This rearrangement joins TRBV6-1 to TRBJ1-5, with no clear D. Between the trimmed V and J ends, which lost 6 bases and 4 bases, there was a span of 7 bases. Germline CDR1 MNHNS, CDR2 SASEGT. There are 12 residues in the CDR3. CDR3 protein: CASRDPNQPQHF. The CDR3 bases are TGTGCCAGCAGGGACCCTAATCAGCCCCAGCATTTT.

The rearrangement joins TRBV5-1 to TRBJ2-6, with D possibly matching TRBD1 (5 bases). The V and J ends lost 2 bases and 4 bases respectively, with 10 bases between them. Germline loops: CDR1 SGHRS, CDR2 YFSETQ. This CDR3 contains 15 residues. CDR3 bases: TGCGCCAGCAGCTTAGGGGCGGTAGGGGCCAACGTCCTGACTTTC. It is translated as CASSLGAVGANVLTF.

The chain employs TRBV9 and TRBJ1-1; D is undetermined. Germline V lookup: CDR1 SGDLS, CDR2 YYNGEE. V was shortened by 7 bases and J by 0 bases, with 7 bases between the two germline ends. This CDR3 is 12 amino acids long. As DNA, the CDR3 is TGTGCCAGCGGAGACGTGAACACTGAAGCTTTCTTT. Amino acids: CASGDVNTEAFF. The full variable domain, with the rest looked up from reference TRBV9 and TRBJ1-1, is DSGVTQTPKHLITATGQRVTLRCSPRSGDLSVYWYQQSLDQGLQFLIQYYNGEERAKGNILERFSAQQFPDLHSELNLSSLELGDSALYFCASGDVNTEAFFGQGTRLTVV.

The DNA of the CDR3 is TGTGCCAGCAGTTTTGGTGGTCTAGCGGGAGACGAGCAGTACTTC. Amino acids: CASSFGGLAGDEQYF. The chain carries TRBV28 and TRBJ2-7, with 10 bases lining up with TRBD2. The CDR3 runs 15 residues. Unmatched junction bases numbered 7, after V lost 3 bases and J lost 5 bases. CDR1 is MDHEN, CDR2 SYDVKM, per germline.

The chain uses TRBV5-1 and TRBJ1-2, with D perhaps matching TRBD1 (6 bases). Germline CDR1 is SGHRS and CDR2 is YFSETQ. V was clipped by 6 bases and J by 3 bases, with 21 bases between them. This CDR3 contains 16 residues. CDR3 protein: CASTIGAPAGDYGYTF. The CDR3 nucleotides read TGCGCCAGCACCATTGGAGCCCCTGCAGGGGACTATGGCTACACCTTC.

This clone showed up just a few times. This chain connects TRBV18 to TRBJ1-2, with D hard to call. The CDR3 has 12 amino acids. The V gene lost 3 bases and the J gene lost 7 bases, with 9 bases spanning the gap. Germline assignment: CDR1 KGHSH and CDR2 LQKENI. The CDR3 DNA sequence: TGTGCCAGCTCACCTGGCTGGGTTGGCTACACCTTC. It codes for CASSPGWVGYTF.